This paragraph reports one T cell receptor (beta chain). The record originates from a study of blood T cell repertoires in COVID-19. Study in general: Italy, Spain and the United States were the sources of the convalescent and acute COVID-19 samples. T cells, B-cell-depleted T cells, or PBMCs supplied cDNA or gDNA.

In the study's own analysis: Amplification of reference gene primers provided the estimated nucleated cell counts. Profiling relied on immunoSEQ multiplex PCR, and the TCRdb table lists in-frame clones only, not all of them. V and J calls and clone size are those listed in that table; D and trimming were worked out from the DNA. In the table there are a few hundred thousand clones, around nine tenths of which are singletons. Germline V CDR1 and CDR2: KGHSH, LQKENI. CDR3 length equals 14 residues. V shed 3 bases, J shed 6 bases, and the junction held 8 bases outside the gene matches. The receptor was derived from a woman in her 70s with active or convalescent COVID-19. Specimen: peripheral blood. The chain couples TRBV18 to TRBJ2-7, with 7 bases that match TRBD1. CDR3 DNA: TGTGCCAGCTCACCGGGTGGGACAGCACTCGAGCAGTACTTC. It encodes CASSPGGTALEQYF.